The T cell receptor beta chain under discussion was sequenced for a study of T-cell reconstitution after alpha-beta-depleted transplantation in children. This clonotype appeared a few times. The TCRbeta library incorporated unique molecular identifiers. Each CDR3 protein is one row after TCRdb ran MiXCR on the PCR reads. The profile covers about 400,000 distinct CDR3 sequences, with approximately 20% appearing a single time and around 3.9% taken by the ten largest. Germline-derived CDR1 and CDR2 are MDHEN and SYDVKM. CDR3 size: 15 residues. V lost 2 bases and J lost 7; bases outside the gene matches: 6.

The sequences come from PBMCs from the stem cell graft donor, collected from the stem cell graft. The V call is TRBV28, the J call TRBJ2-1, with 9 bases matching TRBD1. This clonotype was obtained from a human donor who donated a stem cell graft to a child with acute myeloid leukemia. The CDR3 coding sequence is TGTGCCAGCAGTTTAGGGGGACAGGGAGGTAATGAGCAGTTCTTC. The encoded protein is CASSLGGQGGNEQFF.